This T cell receptor beta chain was profiled in a study of T cells in Graves' hyperthyroidism and ophthalmopathy. This clonotype was counted many times. Template material for amplifying TCR beta CDR3 regions consisted of RNA transcripts. The study used the HTBI primer set for a first-round RT-PCR of the TCR CDR3. TCRdb called the multiplex PCR reads again in MiXCR, with one record for every CDR3 protein. The table has more than 250,000 distinct CDR3 sequences, roughly 15% seen once; the top ten hold 30% to 35%. The CDR3 covers 14 residues. J lost 6 bases, V lost 7 bases, and 6 bases had no gene match. Germline assignment: CDR1 SNHLY and CDR2 FYNNEI.

The chain employs TRBV2 and TRBJ1-5; 10 bases align to TRBD1. This clonotype was sampled from a woman aged 45 to 65 with Graves' hyperthyroidism that later progressed to Graves' ophthalmopathy. Material for sequencing was blood. CDR3 protein: CASNGQGGSQPQHF. CDR3 DNA: TGTGCCAGCAACGGACAGGGGGGCAGTCAGCCCCAGCATTTT.